This T cell receptor (beta chain) was found in a study of PD-L1 blockade in urothelial cancer. This clone was detected a few times. Here immunoSEQ multiplex PCR was the method, and the copy in TCRdb shows in-frame clones only, minus some. The table includes about 40,000 clones, approximately 86% detected once. Regarding time point: peripheral blood 6 weeks after treatment start. V lost 6 bases to trimming and J lost 9 bases, with 21 bases between them. The CDR3 consists of 16 residues. Germline V gives CDR1 LNHDA, CDR2 SQIVND (reference sequence). The chain links TRBV19 to TRBJ1-6; maybe TRBD1 (6 bases). Sequencing used PBMCs, obtained around atezolizumab (anti-PD-L1) treatment. The TCR was taken from a man in his sixties with urothelial cancer. CDR3 amino acids: CASSPAHQGLSSPLHF. CDR3 DNA: TGTGCCAGTAGCCCCGCCCACCAGGGGCTAAGTTCACCCCTCCACTTT.